The source of this T cell receptor beta chain is a study of patients and donors after allogeneic stem cell transplantation. From germline, CDR1 is SEHNR and CDR2 FQNEAQ (reference sequence). The CDR3 spans 14 residues. The V gene lost 1 base and the J gene lost 3 bases, with 10 bases spanning the gap. TCRdb reanalysed the RT-PCR reads using MiXCR and keeps one entry per CDR3 protein. The table lists about 400,000 distinct CDR3 sequences, roughly 16% of them singletons. This clonotype came up a few times. The sample taken for sequencing was blood, either unsorted or a sorted T cell fraction (not recorded which). The sequence derives from a human donor who was either an allogeneic HSCT recipient or a stem cell or donor lymphocyte infusion donor (not recorded which). It is not recorded whose cells these are; they may come from a transplant donor. The V and J genes are TRBV7-9 and TRBJ2-7; D remains unclear. This chain's CDR3 is CASSLGISSYEQYF. The CDR3 DNA sequence: TGTGCCAGCAGCTTAGGGATCTCAAGCTACGAGCAGTACTTC.